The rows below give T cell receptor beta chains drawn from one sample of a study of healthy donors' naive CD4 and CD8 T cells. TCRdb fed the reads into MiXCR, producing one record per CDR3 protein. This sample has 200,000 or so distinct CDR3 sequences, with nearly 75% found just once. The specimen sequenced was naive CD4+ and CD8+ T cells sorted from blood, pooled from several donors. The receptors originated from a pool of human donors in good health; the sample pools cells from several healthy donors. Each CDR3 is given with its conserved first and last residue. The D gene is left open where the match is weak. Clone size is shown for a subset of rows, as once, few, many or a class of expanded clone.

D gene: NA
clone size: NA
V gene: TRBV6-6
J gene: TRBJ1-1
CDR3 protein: CASSGQDREAFF

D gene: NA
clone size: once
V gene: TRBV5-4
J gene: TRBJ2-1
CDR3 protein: CASSRPGTSSINEQFF

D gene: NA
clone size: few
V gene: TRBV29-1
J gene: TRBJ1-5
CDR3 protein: CSVGREVDQPQHF

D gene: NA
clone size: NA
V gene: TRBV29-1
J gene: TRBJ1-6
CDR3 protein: CSGRQRDNSPLHF

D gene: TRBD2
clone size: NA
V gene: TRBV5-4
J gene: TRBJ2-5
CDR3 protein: CASSLVAGGQETQYF

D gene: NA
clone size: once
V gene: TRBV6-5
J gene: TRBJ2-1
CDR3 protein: CASRPNLADYNEQFF

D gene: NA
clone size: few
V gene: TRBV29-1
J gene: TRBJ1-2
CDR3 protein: CSVDSDINYGYTF

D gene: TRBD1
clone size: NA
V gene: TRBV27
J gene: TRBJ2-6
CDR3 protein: CASRGRTGLYSGANVLTF

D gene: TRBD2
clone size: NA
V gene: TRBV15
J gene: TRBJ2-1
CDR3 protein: CATSRPGTSTYEQFF

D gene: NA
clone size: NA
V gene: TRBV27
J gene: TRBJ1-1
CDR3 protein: CASSLYDMNTEAFF

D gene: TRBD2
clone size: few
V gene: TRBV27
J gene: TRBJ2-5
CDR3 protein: CASSSGRELETQYF

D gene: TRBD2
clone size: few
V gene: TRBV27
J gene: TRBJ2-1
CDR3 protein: CASSPLAGDVNNEQFF

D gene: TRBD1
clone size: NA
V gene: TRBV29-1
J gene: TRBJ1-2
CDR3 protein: CSVLGGIRNYGYTF

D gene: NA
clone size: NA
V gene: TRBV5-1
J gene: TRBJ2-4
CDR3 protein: CASRTDSAKNIQYF

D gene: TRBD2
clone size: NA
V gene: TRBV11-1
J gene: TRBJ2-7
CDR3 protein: CASSLVSGMYEQYF

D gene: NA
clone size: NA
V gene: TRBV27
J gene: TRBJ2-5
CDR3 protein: CASSFRQIGLETQYF

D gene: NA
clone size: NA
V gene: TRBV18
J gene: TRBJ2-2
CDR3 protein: CASSTLEGNTGELFF

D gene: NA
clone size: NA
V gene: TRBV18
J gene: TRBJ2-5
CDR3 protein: CASSPRAGETQYF

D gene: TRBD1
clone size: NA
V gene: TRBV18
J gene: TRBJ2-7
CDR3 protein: CASSPSGQGAEQYF

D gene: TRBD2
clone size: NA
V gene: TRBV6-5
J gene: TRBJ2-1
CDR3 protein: CASSRGLAGGSYNEQFF

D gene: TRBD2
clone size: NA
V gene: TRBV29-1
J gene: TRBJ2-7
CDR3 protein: CSVGVRGLAVYEQYF

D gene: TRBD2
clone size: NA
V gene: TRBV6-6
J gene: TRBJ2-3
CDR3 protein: CASIPPGLGSTDTQYF